This entry is about one TCR beta chain. The authors' processing: Estimates of nucleated cell counts were drawn from the amplification of reference gene primers. TCRdb's copy holds only in-frame clones and misses some; the assay was immunoSEQ multiplex PCR. Clone size and V and J calls were adopted from that table, with D and trimming inferred from the DNA. The repertoire has 40,000 or so clones, more than 60% of them found once; the top ten carry approximately 30%. V lost 7 bases, J lost 4 bases, and 25 bases lay in between. The CDR3 covers 17 residues. Germline V lookup: CDR1 SEHNR, CDR2 FQNEAQ (reference sequence). This sample was taken from a study of blood T cell repertoires in COVID-19.

The clonotype comes from a woman in her 70s with acute or convalescent COVID-19. The sequencing input was peripheral blood. The V call is TRBV7-9, the J call TRBJ1-1, with D tentatively TRBD1 (5 bases). The CDR3 region is CASNPAQGNPFPTEAFF. The CDR3 nucleotides read TGTGCCAGCAATCCAGCCCAGGGAAATCCCTTTCCCACTGAAGCTTTCTTT.